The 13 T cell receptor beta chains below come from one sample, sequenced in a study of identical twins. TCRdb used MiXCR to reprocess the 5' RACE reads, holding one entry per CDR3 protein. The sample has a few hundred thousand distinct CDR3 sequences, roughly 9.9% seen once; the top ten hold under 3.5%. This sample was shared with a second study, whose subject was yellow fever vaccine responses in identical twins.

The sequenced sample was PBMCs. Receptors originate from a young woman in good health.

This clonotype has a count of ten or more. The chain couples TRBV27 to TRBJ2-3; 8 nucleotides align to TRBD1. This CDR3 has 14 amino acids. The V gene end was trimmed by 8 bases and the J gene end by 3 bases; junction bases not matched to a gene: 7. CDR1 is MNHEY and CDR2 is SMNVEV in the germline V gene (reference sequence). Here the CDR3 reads CASGTRGLTDTQYF. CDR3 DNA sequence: TGTGCCAGCGGAACCAGGGGGCTAACAGATACGCAGTATTTT.

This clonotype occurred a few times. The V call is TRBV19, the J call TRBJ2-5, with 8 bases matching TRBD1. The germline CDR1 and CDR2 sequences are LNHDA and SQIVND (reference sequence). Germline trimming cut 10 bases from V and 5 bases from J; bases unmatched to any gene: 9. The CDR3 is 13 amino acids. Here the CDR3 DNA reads TGTGCCACCATGGACAGGGCGGTGGAGACCCAGTACTTC. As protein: CATMDRAVETQYF.

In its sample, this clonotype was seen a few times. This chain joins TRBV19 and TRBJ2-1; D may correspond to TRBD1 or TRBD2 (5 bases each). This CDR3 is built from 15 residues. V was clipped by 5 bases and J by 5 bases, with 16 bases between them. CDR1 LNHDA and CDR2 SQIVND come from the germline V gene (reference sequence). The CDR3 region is CASSADGTPNNEQFF. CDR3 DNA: TGTGCCAGTAGTGCGGACGGGACCCCGAACAATGAGCAGTTCTTC.

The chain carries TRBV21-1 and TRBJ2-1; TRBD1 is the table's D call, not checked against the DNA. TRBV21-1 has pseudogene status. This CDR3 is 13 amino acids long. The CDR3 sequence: CASSKWGRSEQFF. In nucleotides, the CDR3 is TGTGCCAGCAGCAAATGGGGGCGCAGTGAGCAGTTCTTC.

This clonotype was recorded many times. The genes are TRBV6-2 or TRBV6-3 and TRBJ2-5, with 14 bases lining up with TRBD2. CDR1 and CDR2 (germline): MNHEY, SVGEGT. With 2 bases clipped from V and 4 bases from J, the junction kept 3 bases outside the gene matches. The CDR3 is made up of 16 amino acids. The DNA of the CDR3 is TGTGCCAGCAGTTACCCGGGACTAGCGGGAGCAGAGACCCAGTACTTC. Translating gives CASSYPGLAGAETQYF.

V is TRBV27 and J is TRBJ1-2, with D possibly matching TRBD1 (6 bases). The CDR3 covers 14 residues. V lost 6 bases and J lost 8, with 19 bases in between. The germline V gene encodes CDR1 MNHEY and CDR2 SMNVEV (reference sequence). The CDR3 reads CASSTEGGRGGYTF. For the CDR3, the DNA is TGTGCCAGCAGCACCGAGGGGGGACGAGGGGGCTACACCTTC.

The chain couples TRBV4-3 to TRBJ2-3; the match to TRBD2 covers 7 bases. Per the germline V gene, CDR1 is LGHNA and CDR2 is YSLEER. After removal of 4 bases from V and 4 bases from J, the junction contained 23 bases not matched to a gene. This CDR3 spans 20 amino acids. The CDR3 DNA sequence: TGCGCCAGCAGCCGGCCAAAGTTCGGGGGAGGGCCTAATTTTCCAGATACGCAGTATTTT. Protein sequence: CASSRPKFGGGPNFPDTQYF.

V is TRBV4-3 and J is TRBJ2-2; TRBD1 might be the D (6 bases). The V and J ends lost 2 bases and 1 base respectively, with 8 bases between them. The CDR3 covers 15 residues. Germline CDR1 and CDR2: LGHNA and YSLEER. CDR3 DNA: TGCGCCAGCAGCCAATTGACAGGGAACACCGGGGAGCTGTTTTTT. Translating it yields CASSQLTGNTGELFF.

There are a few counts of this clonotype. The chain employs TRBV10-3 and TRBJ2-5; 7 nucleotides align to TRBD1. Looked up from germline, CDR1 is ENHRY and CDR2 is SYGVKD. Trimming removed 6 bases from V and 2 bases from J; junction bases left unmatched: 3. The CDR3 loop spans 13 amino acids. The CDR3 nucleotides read TGTGCCATCAGAAAGGGACAGCAAGAGACCCAGTACTTC. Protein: CAIRKGQQETQYF.

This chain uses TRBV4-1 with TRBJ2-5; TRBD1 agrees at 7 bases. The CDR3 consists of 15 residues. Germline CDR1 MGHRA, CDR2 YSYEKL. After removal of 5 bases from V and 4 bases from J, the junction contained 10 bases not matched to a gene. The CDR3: CASSFGDSPGETQYF. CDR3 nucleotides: TGCGCCAGCAGCTTCGGGGACAGTCCGGGAGAGACCCAGTACTTC.

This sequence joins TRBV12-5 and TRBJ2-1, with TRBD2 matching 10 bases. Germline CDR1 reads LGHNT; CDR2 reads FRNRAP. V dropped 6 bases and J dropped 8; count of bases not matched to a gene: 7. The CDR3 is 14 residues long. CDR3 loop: CASGFRLAGDEQFF. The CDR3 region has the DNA TGTGCTAGTGGATTCAGACTAGCGGGCGATGAGCAGTTCTTC.

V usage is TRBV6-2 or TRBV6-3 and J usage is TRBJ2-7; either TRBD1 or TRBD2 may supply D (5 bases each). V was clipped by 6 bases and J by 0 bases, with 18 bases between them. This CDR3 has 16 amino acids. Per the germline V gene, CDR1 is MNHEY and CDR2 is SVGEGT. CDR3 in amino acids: CASSPVGPKSSYEQYF. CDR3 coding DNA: TGTGCCAGCAGCCCGGTGGGACCCAAGAGCTCCTACGAGCAGTACTTC.

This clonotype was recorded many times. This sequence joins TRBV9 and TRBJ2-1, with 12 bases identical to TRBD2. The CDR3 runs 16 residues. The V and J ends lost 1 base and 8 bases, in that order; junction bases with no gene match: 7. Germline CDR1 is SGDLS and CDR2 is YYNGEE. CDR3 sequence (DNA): TGTGCCAGCAGCGTAATTTCTAGCGGGAGGGGCGATGAGCAGTTCTTC. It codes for CASSVISSGRGDEQFF. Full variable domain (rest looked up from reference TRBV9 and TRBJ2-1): DSGVTQTPKHLITATGQRVTLRCSPRSGDLSVYWYQQSLDQGLQFLIQYYNGEERAKGNILERFSAQQFPDLHSELNLSSLELGDSALYFCASSVISSGRGDEQFFGPGTRLTVL.